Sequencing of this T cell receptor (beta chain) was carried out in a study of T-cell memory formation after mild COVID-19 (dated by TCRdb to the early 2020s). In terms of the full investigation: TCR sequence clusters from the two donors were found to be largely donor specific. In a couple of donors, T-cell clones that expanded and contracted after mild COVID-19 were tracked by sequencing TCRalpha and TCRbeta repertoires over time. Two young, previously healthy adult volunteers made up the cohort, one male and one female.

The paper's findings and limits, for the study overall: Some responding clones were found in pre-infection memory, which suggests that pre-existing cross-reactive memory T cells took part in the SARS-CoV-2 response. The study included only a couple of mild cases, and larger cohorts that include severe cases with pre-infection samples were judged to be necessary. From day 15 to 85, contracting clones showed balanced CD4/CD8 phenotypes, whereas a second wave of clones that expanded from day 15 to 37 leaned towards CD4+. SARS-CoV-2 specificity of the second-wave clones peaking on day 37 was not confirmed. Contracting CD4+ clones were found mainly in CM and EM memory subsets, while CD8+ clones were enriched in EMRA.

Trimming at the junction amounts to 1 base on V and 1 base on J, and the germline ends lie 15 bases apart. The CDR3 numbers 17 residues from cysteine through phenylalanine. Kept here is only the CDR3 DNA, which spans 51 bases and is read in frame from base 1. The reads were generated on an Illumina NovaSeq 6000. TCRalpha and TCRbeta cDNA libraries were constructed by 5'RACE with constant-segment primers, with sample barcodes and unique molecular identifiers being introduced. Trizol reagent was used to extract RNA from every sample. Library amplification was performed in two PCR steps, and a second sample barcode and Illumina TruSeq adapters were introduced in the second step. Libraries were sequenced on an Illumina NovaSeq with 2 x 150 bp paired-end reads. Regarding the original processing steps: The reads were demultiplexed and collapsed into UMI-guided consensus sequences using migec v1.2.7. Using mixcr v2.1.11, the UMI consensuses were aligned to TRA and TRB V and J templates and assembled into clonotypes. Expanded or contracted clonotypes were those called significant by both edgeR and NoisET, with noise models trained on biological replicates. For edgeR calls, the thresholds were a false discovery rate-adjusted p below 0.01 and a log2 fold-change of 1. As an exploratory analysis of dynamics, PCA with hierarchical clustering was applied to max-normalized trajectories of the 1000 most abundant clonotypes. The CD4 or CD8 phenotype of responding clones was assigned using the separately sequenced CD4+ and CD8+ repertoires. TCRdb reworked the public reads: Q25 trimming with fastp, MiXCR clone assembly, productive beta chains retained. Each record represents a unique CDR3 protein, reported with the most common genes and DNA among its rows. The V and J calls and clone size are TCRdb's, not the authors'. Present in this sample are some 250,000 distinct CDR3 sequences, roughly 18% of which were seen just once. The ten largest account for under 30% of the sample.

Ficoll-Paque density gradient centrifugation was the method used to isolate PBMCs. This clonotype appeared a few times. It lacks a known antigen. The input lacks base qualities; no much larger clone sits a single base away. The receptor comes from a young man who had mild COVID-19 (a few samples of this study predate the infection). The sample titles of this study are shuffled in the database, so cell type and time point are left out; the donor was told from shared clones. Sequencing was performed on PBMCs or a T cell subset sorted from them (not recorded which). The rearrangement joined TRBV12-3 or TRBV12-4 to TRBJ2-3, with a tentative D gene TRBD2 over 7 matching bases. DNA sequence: TGTGCCAGCAGTTTAGGGCGAGGGGGGGGAGGCACAGATACGCAGTATTTT. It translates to CASSLGRGGGGTDTQYF.